A selection of T cell receptor beta chains follows, all from one sample in a study of blood T cell repertoires in COVID-19. Generated by immunoSEQ multiplex PCR, the TCRdb table keeps only in-frame clones and is missing some. The sample lists approximately 160,000 clones, around 82% seen once, with 3.6% in the top ten. What was sequenced was PBMCs or T cells enriched from blood (not recorded which). The receptors were gathered from a woman between 50 and 59 years old in a cohort exposed to, infected with or recovered from COVID-19 (not recorded which). The CDR3 runs from the conserved cysteine through the conserved F or W. Fields, in order: CDR3 protein, CDR3 DNA, clone size, J gene, D gene, V gene. A D gene is named only where the DNA matches it firmly. A clone size is listed for some rows: how often the clone was seen (once, few, many), or a class if it is expanded.

cdr3_aa: CASSKGLAENNEQFF
cdr3_nt: TGTGCCAGCAGCAAAGGACTAGCCGAGAACAATGAGCAGTTCTTC
clone_size: .
j_call: TRBJ2-1
d_call: TRBD2
v_call: TRBV7-8

cdr3_aa: CAISQTGPGELFF
cdr3_nt: TGTGCCATCAGTCAGACAGGGCCCGGGGAGCTGTTTTTT
clone_size: .
j_call: TRBJ2-2
d_call: TRBD1
v_call: TRBV10-3

cdr3_aa: CASSLTLNTEAFF
cdr3_nt: TGTGCCAGCAGTTTAACTCTGAACACTGAAGCTTTCTTT
clone_size: .
j_call: TRBJ1-1
d_call: .
v_call: TRBV28

cdr3_aa: CASSLERGLQYF
cdr3_nt: TGTGCCAGCAGCTTAGAGCGGGGCTTGCAGTACTTC
clone_size: .
j_call: TRBJ2-4
d_call: TRBD2
v_call: TRBV7-9

cdr3_aa: CASSRAATGELFF
cdr3_nt: TGCGCCAGCAGCCGTGCGGCGACCGGGGAGCTGTTTTTT
clone_size: .
j_call: TRBJ2-2
d_call: .
v_call: TRBV4-3

cdr3_aa: CSASTGGAGHEQFF
cdr3_nt: TGCAGTGCTAGTACAGGGGGCGCTGGCCATGAGCAGTTCTTC
clone_size: .
j_call: TRBJ2-1
d_call: TRBD1
v_call: TRBV20-1

cdr3_aa: CASSQGSLPQHF
cdr3_nt: TGTGCCAGCAGCCAGGGTAGCCTGCCCCAGCATTTT
clone_size: .
j_call: TRBJ1-5
d_call: .
v_call: TRBV12-3/TRBV12-4

cdr3_aa: CASSLTSPPREQFF
cdr3_nt: TGTGCCAGCAGCTTAACATCCCCACCGCGGGAGCAGTTCTTC
clone_size: .
j_call: TRBJ2-1
d_call: .
v_call: TRBV7-3

cdr3_aa: CATSDPGTGARRELFF
cdr3_nt: TGTGCCACCAGTGATCCCGGGACAGGGGCCCGGAGGGAGCTGTTTTTT
clone_size: .
j_call: TRBJ2-2
d_call: TRBD1
v_call: TRBV24-1

cdr3_aa: CASSTEYGYTF
cdr3_nt: TGTGCCAGCAGTACGGAGTATGGCTACACCTTC
clone_size: many
j_call: TRBJ1-2
d_call: .
v_call: TRBV28

cdr3_aa: CASSYSSTGDGDTIYF
cdr3_nt: TGTGCCAGCAGTTACTCCTCGACAGGTGATGGGGACACCATATATTTT
clone_size: .
j_call: TRBJ1-3
d_call: .
v_call: TRBV6-5

cdr3_aa: CASIPVTGWAGELFF
cdr3_nt: TGTGCCAGCATCCCCGTTACGGGGTGGGCCGGGGAGCTGTTTTTT
clone_size: .
j_call: TRBJ2-2
d_call: .
v_call: TRBV6-5

cdr3_aa: CASSLVAGSSYEQYF
cdr3_nt: TGTGCCAGCAGTTTAGTGGCGGGCAGCTCCTACGAGCAGTACTTC
clone_size: .
j_call: TRBJ2-7
d_call: .
v_call: TRBV28

cdr3_aa: CATRTWTGNEQFF
cdr3_nt: TGTGCCACCAGAACCTGGACAGGGAATGAGCAGTTCTTC
clone_size: .
j_call: TRBJ2-1
d_call: TRBD1
v_call: TRBV24-1

cdr3_aa: CASSSGSQETQYF
cdr3_nt: TGTGCCAGCAGCTCCGGGTCACAAGAGACCCAGTACTTC
clone_size: .
j_call: TRBJ2-5
d_call: .
v_call: TRBV7-9

cdr3_aa: CASSQGVTGTEAFF
cdr3_nt: TGTGCCAGCAGCCAAGGGGTGACGGGCACTGAAGCTTTCTTT
clone_size: .
j_call: TRBJ1-1
d_call: .
v_call: TRBV5-4

cdr3_aa: CASSFSGGYNQPQHF
cdr3_nt: TGCGCCAGCAGCTTTTCGGGGGGGTACAATCAGCCCCAGCATTTT
clone_size: .
j_call: TRBJ1-5
d_call: .
v_call: TRBV5-1

cdr3_aa: CASSLDRGGDTQYF
cdr3_nt: TGCGCCAGCAGCTTGGACAGGGGTGGAGATACGCAGTATTTT
clone_size: few
j_call: TRBJ2-3
d_call: TRBD1
v_call: TRBV5-1

cdr3_aa: CASSSGTVYEQYF
cdr3_nt: TGTGCCAGCAGTTCCGGGACAGTCTACGAGCAGTACTTC
clone_size: once
j_call: TRBJ2-7
d_call: TRBD1
v_call: TRBV28

cdr3_aa: CATYAEPGSPLHF
cdr3_nt: TGTGCCACCTATGCGGAACCGGGGTCACCCCTCCACTTT
clone_size: .
j_call: TRBJ1-6
d_call: .
v_call: TRBV10-3

cdr3_aa: CASSPGQGLGMYEQYF
cdr3_nt: TGTGCCAGCAGCCCGGGACAGGGGTTAGGGATGTACGAGCAGTACTTC
clone_size: .
j_call: TRBJ2-7
d_call: TRBD1
v_call: TRBV5-4

cdr3_aa: CASSSRLAGASYNEQFF
cdr3_nt: TGTGCCAGTAGTTCAAGACTAGCGGGGGCCTCCTACAATGAGCAGTTCTTC
clone_size: .
j_call: TRBJ2-1
d_call: TRBD2
v_call: TRBV19

cdr3_aa: CASSLSRLAGEINEQFF
cdr3_nt: TGTGCCAGCAGTTTATCCCGACTAGCGGGAGAGATCAATGAGCAGTTCTTC
clone_size: .
j_call: TRBJ2-1
d_call: TRBD2
v_call: TRBV28

cdr3_aa: CASSLVRDQPQHF
cdr3_nt: TGTGCCAGCAGCTTAGTCCGGGATCAGCCCCAGCATTTT
clone_size: .
j_call: TRBJ1-5
d_call: .
v_call: TRBV7-2

cdr3_aa: CASSQVVAGPNTGELFF
cdr3_nt: TGCGCCAGCAGCCAAGTGGTCGCAGGGCCGAACACCGGGGAGCTGTTTTTT
clone_size: .
j_call: TRBJ2-2
d_call: .
v_call: TRBV4-1

cdr3_aa: CASSLDVGTGETQYF
cdr3_nt: TGCGCCAGCAGCTTGGACGTGGGAACAGGAGAGACCCAGTACTTC
clone_size: .
j_call: TRBJ2-5
d_call: .
v_call: TRBV5-1

cdr3_aa: CASSSGVDGGYGYTF
cdr3_nt: TGTGCCAGCAGTTCAGGGGTGGACGGCGGCTATGGCTACACCTTC
clone_size: .
j_call: TRBJ1-2
d_call: .
v_call: TRBV27

cdr3_aa: CATRSGTSTGGELFF
cdr3_nt: TGTGCCACCCGGTCCGGGACGTCGACAGGCGGGGAGCTGTTTTTT
clone_size: .
j_call: TRBJ2-2
d_call: .
v_call: TRBV6-5

cdr3_aa: CASSLAQGSTEAFF
cdr3_nt: TGTGCCAGCAGCTTGGCGCAGGGAAGCACTGAAGCTTTCTTT
clone_size: .
j_call: TRBJ1-1
d_call: .
v_call: TRBV5-8

cdr3_aa: CASSAGQGGRLYGYTF
cdr3_nt: TGTGCCAGCAGCGCCGGACAGGGAGGGAGGTTATATGGCTACACCTTC
clone_size: .
j_call: TRBJ1-2
d_call: TRBD1
v_call: TRBV7-9

cdr3_aa: CASSDRDRGFQPQHF
cdr3_nt: TGTGCCAGTAGTGACCGGGACAGGGGGTTTCAGCCCCAGCATTTT
clone_size: .
j_call: TRBJ1-5
d_call: TRBD1
v_call: TRBV19

cdr3_aa: CASSEGTGFGYTF
cdr3_nt: TGTGCCAGCAGCGAAGGGACAGGGTTTGGCTACACCTTC
clone_size: .
j_call: TRBJ1-2
d_call: TRBD1
v_call: TRBV6-1

cdr3_aa: CASSFKMGTGAEKLFF
cdr3_nt: TGTGCCAGCAGTTTTAAAATGGGGACAGGGGCAGAAAAACTGTTTTTT
clone_size: .
j_call: TRBJ1-4
d_call: TRBD1
v_call: TRBV28

cdr3_aa: CASSEGPSGIGQPQHF
cdr3_nt: TGTGCCAGCAGTGAAGGGCCTTCAGGGATCGGTCAGCCCCAGCATTTT
clone_size: .
j_call: TRBJ1-5
d_call: .
v_call: TRBV6-1

cdr3_aa: CASSLADRQETQYF
cdr3_nt: TGTGCCAGCAGCTTGGCGGACAGGCAAGAGACCCAGTACTTC
clone_size: .
j_call: TRBJ2-5
d_call: TRBD1
v_call: TRBV7-2

cdr3_aa: CGEGQVSYNEQFF
cdr3_nt: TGTGGCGAGGGACAGGTCTCCTACAATGAGCAGTTCTTC
clone_size: .
j_call: TRBJ2-1
d_call: TRBD1
v_call: TRBV6-5

cdr3_aa: CASSPTGGRGYTF
cdr3_nt: TGTGCCAGCAGCCCCACGGGGGGGCGAGGCTACACCTTC
clone_size: .
j_call: TRBJ1-2
d_call: .
v_call: TRBV12-3/TRBV12-4

cdr3_aa: CASSAGLGGLAGEQFF
cdr3_nt: TGCGCCAGCAGCGCGGGACTCGGGGGCCTAGCGGGAGAGCAGTTCTTC
clone_size: .
j_call: TRBJ2-1
d_call: TRBD2
v_call: TRBV5-1

cdr3_aa: CASSLATGPNTGELFF
cdr3_nt: TGTGCCAGCAGCTTGGCCACAGGCCCGAACACCGGGGAGCTGTTTTTT
clone_size: .
j_call: TRBJ2-2
d_call: .
v_call: TRBV5-5

cdr3_aa: CARSGGAKNEQFF
cdr3_nt: TGTGCCAGGAGCGGGGGGGCCAAGAATGAGCAGTTCTTC
clone_size: .
j_call: TRBJ2-1
d_call: TRBD2
v_call: TRBV11-1

cdr3_aa: CASSQNRGTEAFF
cdr3_nt: TGTGCCAGCAGTCAGAACAGGGGCACTGAAGCTTTCTTT
clone_size: .
j_call: TRBJ1-1
d_call: TRBD1
v_call: TRBV28

cdr3_aa: CASSQPRTGGDEQFF
cdr3_nt: TGTGCCAGCAGCCAACCCCGGACAGGGGGGGATGAGCAGTTCTTC
clone_size: .
j_call: TRBJ2-1
d_call: TRBD1
v_call: TRBV4-2

cdr3_aa: CASSVGLAGRTGELFF
cdr3_nt: TGTGCCAGCAGTGTAGGGCTAGCGGGTAGGACCGGGGAGCTGTTTTTT
clone_size: .
j_call: TRBJ2-2
d_call: TRBD2
v_call: TRBV2

cdr3_aa: CATSDALGSYNEQFF
cdr3_nt: TGTGCCACCAGTGATGCTCTCGGGAGTTACAATGAGCAGTTCTTC
clone_size: .
j_call: TRBJ2-1
d_call: .
v_call: TRBV24-1

cdr3_aa: CAWKRDSSSYNSPLHF
cdr3_nt: TGTGCCTGGAAACGGGACTCATCCTCCTATAATTCACCCCTCCACTTT
clone_size: .
j_call: TRBJ1-6
d_call: .
v_call: TRBV30

cdr3_aa: CASSSEGTGDAGELFF
cdr3_nt: TGTGCCAGCAGCTCAGAAGGGACAGGAGACGCCGGGGAGCTGTTTTTT
clone_size: .
j_call: TRBJ2-2
d_call: TRBD1
v_call: TRBV7-9

cdr3_aa: CASSGGTVNTEAFF
cdr3_nt: TGCGCCAGCAGTGGTGGGACAGTGAACACTGAAGCTTTCTTT
clone_size: .
j_call: TRBJ1-1
d_call: TRBD1
v_call: TRBV10-1

cdr3_aa: CASRLSTEAFF
cdr3_nt: TGTGCCAGCCGACTGAGCACTGAAGCTTTCTTT
clone_size: .
j_call: TRBJ1-1
d_call: .
v_call: TRBV28